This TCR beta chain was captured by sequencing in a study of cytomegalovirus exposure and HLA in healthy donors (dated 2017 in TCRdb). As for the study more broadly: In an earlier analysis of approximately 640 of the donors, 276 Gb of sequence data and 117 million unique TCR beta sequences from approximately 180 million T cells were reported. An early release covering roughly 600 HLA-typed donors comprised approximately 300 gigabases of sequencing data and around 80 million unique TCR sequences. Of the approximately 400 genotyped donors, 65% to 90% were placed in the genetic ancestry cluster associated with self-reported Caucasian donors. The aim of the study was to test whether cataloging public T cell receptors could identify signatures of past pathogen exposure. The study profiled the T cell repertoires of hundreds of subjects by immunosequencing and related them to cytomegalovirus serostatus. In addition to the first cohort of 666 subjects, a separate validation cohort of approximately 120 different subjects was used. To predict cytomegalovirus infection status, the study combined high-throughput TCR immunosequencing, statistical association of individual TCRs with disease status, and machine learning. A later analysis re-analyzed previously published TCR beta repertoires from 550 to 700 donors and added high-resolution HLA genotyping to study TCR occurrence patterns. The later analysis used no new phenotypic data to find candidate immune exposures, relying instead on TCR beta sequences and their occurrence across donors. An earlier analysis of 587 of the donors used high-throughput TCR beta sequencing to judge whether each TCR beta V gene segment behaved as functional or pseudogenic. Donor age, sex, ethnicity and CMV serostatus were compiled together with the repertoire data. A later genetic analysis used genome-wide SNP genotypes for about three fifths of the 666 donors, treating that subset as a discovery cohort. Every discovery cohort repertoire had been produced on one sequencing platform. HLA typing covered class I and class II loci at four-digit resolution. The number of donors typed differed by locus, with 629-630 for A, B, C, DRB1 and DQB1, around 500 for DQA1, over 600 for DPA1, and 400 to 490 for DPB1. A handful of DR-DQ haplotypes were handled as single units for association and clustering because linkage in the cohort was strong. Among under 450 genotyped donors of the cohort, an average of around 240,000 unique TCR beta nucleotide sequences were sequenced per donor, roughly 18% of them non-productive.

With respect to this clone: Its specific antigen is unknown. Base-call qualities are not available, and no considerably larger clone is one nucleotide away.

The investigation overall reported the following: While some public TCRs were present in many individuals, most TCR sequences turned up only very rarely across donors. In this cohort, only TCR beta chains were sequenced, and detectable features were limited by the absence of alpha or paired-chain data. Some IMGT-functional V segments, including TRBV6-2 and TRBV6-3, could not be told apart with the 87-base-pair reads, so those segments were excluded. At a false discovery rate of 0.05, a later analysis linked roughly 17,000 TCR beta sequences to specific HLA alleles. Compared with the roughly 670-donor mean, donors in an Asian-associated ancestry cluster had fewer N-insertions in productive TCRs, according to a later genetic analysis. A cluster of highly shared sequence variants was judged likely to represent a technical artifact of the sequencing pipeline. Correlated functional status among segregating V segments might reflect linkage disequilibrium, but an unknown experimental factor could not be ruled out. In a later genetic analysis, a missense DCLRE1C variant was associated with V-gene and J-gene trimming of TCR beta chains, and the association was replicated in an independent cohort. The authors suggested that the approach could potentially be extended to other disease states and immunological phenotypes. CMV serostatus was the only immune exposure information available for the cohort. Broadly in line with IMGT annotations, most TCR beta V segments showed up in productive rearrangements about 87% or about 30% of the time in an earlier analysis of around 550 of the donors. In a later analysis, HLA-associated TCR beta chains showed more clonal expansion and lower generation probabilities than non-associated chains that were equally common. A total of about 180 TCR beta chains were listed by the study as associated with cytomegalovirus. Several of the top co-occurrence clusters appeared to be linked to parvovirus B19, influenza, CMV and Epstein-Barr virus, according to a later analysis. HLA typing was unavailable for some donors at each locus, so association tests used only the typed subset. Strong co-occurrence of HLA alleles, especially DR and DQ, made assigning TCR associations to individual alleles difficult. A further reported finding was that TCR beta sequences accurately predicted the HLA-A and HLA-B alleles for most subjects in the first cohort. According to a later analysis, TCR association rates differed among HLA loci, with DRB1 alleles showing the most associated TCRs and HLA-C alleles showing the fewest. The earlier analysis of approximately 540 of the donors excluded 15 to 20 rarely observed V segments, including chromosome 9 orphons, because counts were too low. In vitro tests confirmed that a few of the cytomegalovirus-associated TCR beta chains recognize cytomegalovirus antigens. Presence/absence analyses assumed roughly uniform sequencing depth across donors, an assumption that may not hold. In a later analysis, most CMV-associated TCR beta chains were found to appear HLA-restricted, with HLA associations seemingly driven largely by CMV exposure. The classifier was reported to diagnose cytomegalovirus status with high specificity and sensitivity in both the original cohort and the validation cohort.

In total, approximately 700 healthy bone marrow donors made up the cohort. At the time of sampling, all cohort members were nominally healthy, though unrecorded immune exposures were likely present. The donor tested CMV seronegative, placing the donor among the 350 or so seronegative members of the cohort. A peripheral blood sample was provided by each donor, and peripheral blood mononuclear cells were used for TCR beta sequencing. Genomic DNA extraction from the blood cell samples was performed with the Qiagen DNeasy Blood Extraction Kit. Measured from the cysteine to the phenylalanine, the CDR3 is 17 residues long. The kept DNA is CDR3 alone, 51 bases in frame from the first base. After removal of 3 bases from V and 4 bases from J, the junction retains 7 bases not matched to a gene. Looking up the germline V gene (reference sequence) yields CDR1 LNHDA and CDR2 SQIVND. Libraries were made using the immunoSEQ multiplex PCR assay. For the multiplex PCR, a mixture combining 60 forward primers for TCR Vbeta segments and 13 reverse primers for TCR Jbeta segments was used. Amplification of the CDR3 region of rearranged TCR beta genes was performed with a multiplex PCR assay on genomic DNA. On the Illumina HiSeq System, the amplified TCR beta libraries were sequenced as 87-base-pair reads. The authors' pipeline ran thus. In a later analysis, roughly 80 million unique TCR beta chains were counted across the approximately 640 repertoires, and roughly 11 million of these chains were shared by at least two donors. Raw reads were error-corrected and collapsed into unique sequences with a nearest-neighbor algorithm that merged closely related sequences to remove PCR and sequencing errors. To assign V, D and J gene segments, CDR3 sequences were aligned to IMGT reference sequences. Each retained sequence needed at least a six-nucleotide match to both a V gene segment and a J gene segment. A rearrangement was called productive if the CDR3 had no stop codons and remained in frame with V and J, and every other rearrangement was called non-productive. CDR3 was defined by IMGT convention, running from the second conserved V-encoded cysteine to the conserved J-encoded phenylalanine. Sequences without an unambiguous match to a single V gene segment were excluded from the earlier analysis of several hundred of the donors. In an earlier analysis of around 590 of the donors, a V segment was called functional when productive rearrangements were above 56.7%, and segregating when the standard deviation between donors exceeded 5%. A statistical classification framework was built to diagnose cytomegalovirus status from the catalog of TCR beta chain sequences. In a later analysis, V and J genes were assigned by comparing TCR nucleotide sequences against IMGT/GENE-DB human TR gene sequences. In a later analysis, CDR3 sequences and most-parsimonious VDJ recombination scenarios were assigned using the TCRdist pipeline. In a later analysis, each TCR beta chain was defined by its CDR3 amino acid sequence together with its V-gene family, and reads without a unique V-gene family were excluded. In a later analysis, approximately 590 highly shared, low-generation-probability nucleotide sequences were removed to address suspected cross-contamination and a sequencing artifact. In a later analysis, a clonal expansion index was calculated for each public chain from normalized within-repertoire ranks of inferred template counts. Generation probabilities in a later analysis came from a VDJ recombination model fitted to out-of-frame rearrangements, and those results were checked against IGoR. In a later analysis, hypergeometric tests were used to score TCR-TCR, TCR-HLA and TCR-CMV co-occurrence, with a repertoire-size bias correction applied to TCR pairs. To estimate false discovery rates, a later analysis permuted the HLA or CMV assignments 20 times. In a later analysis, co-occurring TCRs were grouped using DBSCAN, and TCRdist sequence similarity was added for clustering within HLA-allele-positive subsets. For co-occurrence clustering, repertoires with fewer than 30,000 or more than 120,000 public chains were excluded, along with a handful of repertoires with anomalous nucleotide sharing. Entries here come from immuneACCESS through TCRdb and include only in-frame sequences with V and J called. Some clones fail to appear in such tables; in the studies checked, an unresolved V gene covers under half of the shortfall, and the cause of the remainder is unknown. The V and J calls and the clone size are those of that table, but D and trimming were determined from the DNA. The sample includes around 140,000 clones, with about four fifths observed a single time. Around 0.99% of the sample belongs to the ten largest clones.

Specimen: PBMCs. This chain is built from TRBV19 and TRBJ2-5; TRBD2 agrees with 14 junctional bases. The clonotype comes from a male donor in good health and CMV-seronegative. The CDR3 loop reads CASSMGRLAGGRETQYF. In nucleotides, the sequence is TGTGCCAGTAGTATGGGGAGACTAGCGGGGGGGCGAGAGACCCAGTACTTC. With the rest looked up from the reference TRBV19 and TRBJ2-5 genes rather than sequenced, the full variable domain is DGGITQSPKYLFRKEGQNVTLSCEQNLNHDAMYWYRQDPGQGLRLIYYSQIVNDFQKGDIAEGYSVSREKKESFPLTVTSAQKNPTAFYLCASSMGRLAGGRETQYFGPGTRLLVL.